A selection of T cell receptor beta chains follows, all from one sample in a study of cytomegalovirus exposure and HLA in healthy donors. Produced via immunoSEQ multiplex PCR; TCRdb's table is partial and in-frame only. The repertoire has 150,000 or so clones, 65% to 85% of them found once; the top ten carry around 6%. The sample consisted of PBMCs. The receptors come from a woman aged 40 to 49 in good health and CMV-seropositive. The conserved cysteine and the conserved F or W are not part of the CDR3 here. A D gene is named only where the DNA matches it firmly.

j_gene	v_gene	len	d_gene	CDR3aa
TRBJ2-1	TRBV7-3	14	TRBD1	ASSSRRGQMSNEQF
TRBJ2-1	TRBV29-1	11	TRBD1	SVEGTGGNEQF
TRBJ2-2	TRBV7-9	14	NA	ASSLGDWKVTGELF
TRBJ2-3	TRBV29-1	12	TRBD2	SVSTSGSTDTQY
TRBJ2-1	TRBV5-5	13	NA	ASSLAGDRFNEQF
TRBJ2-1	TRBV30	13	TRBD2	AWGLAGLPYNEQF
TRBJ1-1	TRBV5-4	13	TRBD1	ASSLDGQGNTEAF
TRBJ2-2	TRBV4-1	13	TRBD1	ASSQVTGGTGELF
TRBJ1-1	TRBV29-1	10	NA	GTGQGPTEAF
TRBJ2-2	TRBV4-1	13	TRBD1	ASSQDGTGTGELF